The source of this T cell receptor beta chain is a study of blood T cell repertoires in COVID-19. From germline, CDR1 is MDHEN and CDR2 SYDVKM. This CDR3 is 13 amino acids long. V was clipped by 4 bases and J by 1 base, with 7 bases between them. The repertoire was sequenced with immunoSEQ multiplex PCR; TCRdb's copy has only in-frame clones and lacks some. This table holds 250,000 or so clones, 90% found once. The rearrangement joins TRBV28 to TRBJ1-1; possibly TRBD1 for D (5 bases). The TCR sequence derives from a man between 45 and 60 years old who had been exposed to COVID-19. Sequencing was done on a sample of PBMCs or T cells enriched from blood (not recorded which). The CDR3 here is CASSWGRNTEAFF. The CDR3, as DNA: TGTGCCAGCAGTTGGGGCCGGAACACTGAAGCTTTCTTT.